The present TCR beta chain was sequenced within a study of shared clonotypes between healthy human individuals. Study conclusions and caveats: Clonotype sharing across four donors was observed for around 5.1% of naive CD4 clonotypes. Estimated richness was generally greater in naive than memory subsets.

Germline V gene lookup returns CDR1 SGDLS and CDR2 YYNGEE. Trimming shortened V by 2 bases and J by 6 bases, and 17 bases separated the two germline ends. This CDR3 region has 16 residues. Every subset had its genomic DNA shared out evenly among several immunoSEQ plates. Replicate sorted-subset PCRs were loaded with approximately 200 ng DNA, 29,000 or so T cell genomes. Measured with immunoSEQ multiplex PCR; TCRdb has only the in-frame clones, and not every one. The repertoire holds millions of clones, with 90% to 95% as singletons. Notes on this clone: The antigen is not known.

Sequenced material: naive CD4+ T cells from PBMCs. Subset here: CD45RA+ positively selected. The receptor was derived from a man younger than 30 in good health. Some clones in this sample may be carry-over from other donors' samples. The chain links TRBV9 to TRBJ2-2, with D possibly being TRBD2 (5 bases). DNA of the CDR3: TGTGCCAGCAGCGTCTTAGAGGGAGTGAGGTCCGGGGAGCTGTTTTTT. Protein sequence: CASSVLEGVRSGELFF.